This T cell receptor (beta chain) was identified in a study of control samples from healthy donors and cancer patients. Data came from immunoSEQ multiplex PCR; TCRdb stores just in-frame clones and leaves some out. Found here are roughly 190,000 clones, around 90% of them singletons; the top ten hold approximately 2%. Germline trimming cut 2 bases from V and 5 bases from J; bases unmatched to any gene: 10. The CDR3 consists of 16 residues. Germline CDR1 and CDR2: SGHTA and FQGNSA. Sequences were obtained from blood. This sequence joins TRBV7-2 and TRBJ1-1; 8 positions agree with TRBD1. The receptor was isolated from a man aged 30 to 39 in good health. Here the CDR3 reads CASSLQISGGETEAFF. In DNA form, the CDR3 reads TGTGCCAGCAGCTTACAGATCTCAGGGGGCGAGACTGAAGCTTTCTTT.